This TCR beta chain was captured in a study of T-cell reconstitution after alpha-beta-depleted transplantation in children. From germline, CDR1 is SEHNR and CDR2 FQNEAQ (reference sequence). Deletions cut 11 bases from V and 7 bases from J, with 11 bases between. The CDR3 has 11 residues. It was with unique molecular identifiers that the TCRbeta library was prepared. Each CDR3 protein gets one entry after TCRdb re-called the PCR reads with MiXCR. The sample shows about 830,000 distinct CDR3 sequences, around 15% of them seen only once. V and J are TRBV7-9 and TRBJ2-2, with D hard to call. This clonotype originated in a male patient younger than 18 who had a stem cell transplant for acute lymphoblastic leukemia, so the T cells may come from the graft donor. This specimen consisted of PBMCs, mostly from graft donor cells, obtained 360 days after TCRalphabeta/CD19-depleted stem cell transplant. The CDR3 region is CAVPKSGELFF. CDR3 bases: TGTGCCGTACCCAAGAGCGGGGAGCTGTTTTTT.